The 31 T cell receptor beta chains in this list originate from one sample, sequenced in a study of shared clonotypes between healthy human individuals. Only in-frame clones appear in the TCRdb table, and some are missing; sequencing was by immunoSEQ multiplex PCR. The repertoire includes 2 million to 3 million clones, more than 85% of them detected once, and 0.36% sits in the top ten. The sample comprised naive CD4+ T cells from PBMCs. Regarding subset: CD45RA+ positively selected. These receptors were obtained from a man aged 18 to 29 in good health. Some clones in this sample may be carry-over from other donors' samples.

This clone was seen once. The V gene is TRBV7-2, the J gene TRBJ2-7; no firm D call. CDR1 and CDR2 from the germline V gene are SGHTA and FQGNSA. Between the trimmed V and J ends, which lost 3 bases and 6 bases, there was a span of 6 bases. The CDR3 has 11 residues. The CDR3 is CASSFGGEQYF. The CDR3 bases are TGTGCCAGCAGCTTCGGCGGCGAGCAGTACTTC.

V and J are TRBV27 and TRBJ2-3, with 8 positions matching TRBD1. CDR1 MNHEY and CDR2 SMNVEV come from the germline V gene (reference sequence). The CDR3 length is 15 residues. V shed 4 bases and J 4 bases; nucleotides not matched to a gene: 7. CDR3 in amino acids: CASSSRGRRADTQYF. The CDR3 DNA follows: TGTGCCAGCAGTTCCAGGGGGCGTCGCGCAGATACGCAGTATTTT.

The chain is built from TRBV6-5 and TRBJ1-2; TRBD1 agrees at 9 bases. Per germline, CDR1 MNHEY and CDR2 SVGAGI. V trimming: 2 bases; J trimming: 7 bases; junction bases outside the gene matches: 8. The CDR3 sequence is 15 residues long. Here the CDR3 DNA reads TGTGCCAGCAGTTACACCTCGGGACAGGGAAGTGGCTACACCTTC. Translation gives CASSYTSGQGSGYTF.

The genes are TRBV19 and TRBJ2-1; perhaps TRBD1 as D (5 bases). The CDR3 contains 12 residues. Germline V gene lookup returns CDR1 LNHDA and CDR2 SQIVND (reference sequence). V was shortened by 6 bases and J by 9 bases, with 12 bases between the two germline ends. This chain's CDR3 is CASSNRGSEQFF. CDR3 nucleotide sequence: TGTGCCAGTAGCAATAGGGGTAGTGAGCAGTTCTTC.

Regarding this clone: Distinct nucleotide sequences in the sample also encode this CDR3. The chain carries TRBV5-1 and TRBJ2-5, with 10 positions matching TRBD1. The CDR3 extends over 13 amino acids. The V gene's germline CDR1 is SGHRS and CDR2 YFSETQ. V shed 4 bases, J shed 4 bases, and the junction held 1 base outside the gene matches. This chain's CDR3 is CASSRDRGETQYF. CDR3 DNA: TGCGCCAGCAGCCGGGACAGGGGAGAGACCCAGTACTTC.

The J gene is TRBJ2-2, the V gene TRBV5-1; D is unclear. There are 17 residues in the CDR3. V lost 2 bases and J 0 bases, leaving 14 bases between the germline ends. CDR1 is SGHRS, CDR2 YFSETQ, per germline. The CDR3 coding sequence is TGCGCCAGCAGCTTACAATATTCGGGTGCGAACACCGGGGAGCTGTTTTTT. This translates into CASSLQYSGANTGELFF. The entire variable domain, with the rest obtained from reference TRBV5-1 and TRBJ2-2, is as follows: KAGVTQTPRYLIKTRGQQVTLSCSPISGHRSVSWYQQTPGQGLQFLFEYFSETQRNKGNFPGRFSGRQFSNSRSEMNVSTLELGDSALYLCASSLQYSGANTGELFFGEGSRLTVL.

The V call is TRBV7-2, the J call TRBJ1-5; TRBD1 is a possible D gene (5 bases). The germline V gene has CDR1 SGHTA and CDR2 FQGNSA. The V gene lost 2 bases and the J gene lost 6 bases, with 17 bases spanning the gap. This CDR3 region has 16 residues. The DNA for the CDR3 is TGTGCCAGCAGCTTATTAGGCACGGGGGTCGGTCAGCCCCAGCATTTT. It codes for CASSLLGTGVGQPQHF.

This rearrangement joins TRBV28 to TRBJ2-1; 12 bases fit TRBD2. Losses at the gene ends were 5 bases for V and 0 bases for J; bases not matched to a gene: 2. The germline CDR1 and CDR2 sequences are MDHEN and SYDVKM. The CDR3 sequence is 16 residues long. This CDR3 is CASSQLAGGSYNEQFF. CDR3 bases: TGTGCCAGCAGTCAACTAGCGGGGGGCTCCTACAATGAGCAGTTCTTC.

Of note for this clone: Other DNA sequences in this specimen translate into the identical CDR3. This chain uses TRBV28 with TRBJ1-4; D unresolved. Trimming pared 2 bases from V and 2 bases from J, leaving 3 bases between. CDR1 is MDHEN and CDR2 is SYDVKM in the germline V gene. CDR3 length: 13 residues. DNA for the CDR3: TGTGCCAGCAGTTTAAGCACTAATGAAAAACTGTTTTTT. This codes for CASSLSTNEKLFF.

The rearrangement uses TRBV6-5 and TRBJ2-1, with D unresolved. V was clipped by 8 bases and J by 6 bases, with 17 bases between them. CDR3 length: 14 residues. The germline V gene has CDR1 MNHEY and CDR2 SVGAGI. The CDR3 reads CASQSPPPGNEQFF. The CDR3 coding sequence is TGTGCCAGCCAAAGTCCCCCGCCGGGCAATGAGCAGTTCTTC.

The V call is TRBV29-1, the J call TRBJ2-1, with D perhaps TRBD2 (5 bases). The CDR3 totals 16 residues. The ends were cut back, 1 base at V and 1 base at J, with 14 bases in the middle. The V gene's germline CDR1 is SQVTM and CDR2 ANQGSEA. CDR3 sequence: CSVEVAAADSYNEQFF. The CDR3 bases are TGCAGCGTTGAAGTAGCAGCGGCTGATTCCTACAATGAGCAGTTCTTC.

Remarks on this clone: The same CDR3 also results from other DNA sequences found in this sample. The rearrangement links TRBV7-2 to TRBJ2-1, with a tentative D call TRBD2 (6 bases). Germline CDR1 and CDR2: SGHTA and FQGNSA. The V end lost 6 bases, the J end lost 4 bases, and 10 bases lay between the germline ends. This CDR3 has 13 residues. The chain's CDR3 is CASRAGPYNEQFF. CDR3 DNA: TGTGCCAGCAGAGCGGGCCCTTACAATGAGCAGTTCTTC. Variable domain in full (rest from reference TRBV7-2 and TRBJ2-1): GAGVSQSPSNKVTEKGKDVELRCDPISGHTALYWYRQSLGQGLEFLIYFQGNSAPDKSGLPSDRFSAERTGGSVSTLTIQRTQQEDSAVYLCASRAGPYNEQFFGPGTRLTVL.

V usage is TRBV5-1 and J usage is TRBJ2-5; D remains unclear. This CDR3 has 13 residues. The ends were cut back, 0 bases at V and 0 bases at J, with 3 bases in the middle. Per the germline V gene, CDR1 is SGHRS and CDR2 is YFSETQ. In DNA form, the CDR3 reads TGCGCCAGCAGCTTGGAGCACCAAGAGACCCAGTACTTC. As protein: CASSLEHQETQYF.

This clone was recorded a few times. The chain has TRBV21-1 and TRBJ1-5. TRBV21-1 is classified as a pseudogene. This CDR3 is 15 amino acids long. CDR3 coding DNA: TGTGCCAGCAGCATCGGGCTTTGGAGCAATCAGCCCCAGCATTTT. Translated: CASSIGLWSNQPQHF.

The V gene is TRBV29-1, the J gene TRBJ1-2, with TRBD1 identical over 9 bases. Per the germline V gene, CDR1 is SQVTM and CDR2 is ANQGSEA. After removal of 4 bases from V and 6 bases from J, the junction contained 6 bases not matched to a gene. There are 13 residues in the CDR3. CDR3 DNA: TGCAGCGTTGGGAACACAGGGGGCGATGGCTACACCTTC. It yields the protein CSVGNTGGDGYTF.

The chain recombines TRBV9 with TRBJ2-1, with 9 nucleotides matching TRBD2. The CDR3 is 15 residues long. The germline V gene has CDR1 SGDLS and CDR2 YYNGEE. The ends lost 4 bases at V and 5 bases at J; junction bases unmatched: 7. In DNA, the CDR3 is TGTGCCAGCAGCCCAGGGACTAGCTGGGACAATGAGCAGTTCTTC. Protein: CASSPGTSWDNEQFF.

V is TRBV25-1 and J is TRBJ2-5; 8 bases fit TRBD2. The J call may be incorrect, as the DNA end agrees better with TRBJ2-7. The CDR3 runs to 16 residues. Germline values: CDR1 MGHDK, CDR2 SYGVNS. In DNA, the CDR3 is TGTGCCAGCAGTGAATCCCTTAGCGGGAATTCCTACGAGCAGTACTTC. It encodes CASSESLSGNSYEQYF.

The chain joins TRBV4-3 to TRBJ2-3; D not certain. The germline gives CDR1 LGHNA, CDR2 YSLEER. V was pared by 0 bases and J by 5 bases, with 12 bases between. The length of the CDR3 is 15 residues. The CDR3 DNA follows: TGCGCCAGCAGCCAAGACGGGCAAAACCGAGATACGCAGTATTTT. It is translated as CASSQDGQNRDTQYF.

The V call is TRBV28, the J call TRBJ2-1; possibly TRBD1 or TRBD2 for D (5 bases each). V was clipped by 2 bases and J by 0 bases, with 26 bases between them. From germline, CDR1 is MDHEN and CDR2 SYDVKM. This CDR3 is built from 21 residues. The CDR3 sequence: CASSLGTHEGYGTRSYNEQFF. CDR3 in DNA: TGTGCCAGCAGTTTAGGGACCCACGAGGGCTACGGGACCCGCTCCTACAATGAGCAGTTCTTC.

The chain couples TRBV11-2 to TRBJ1-3; 8 bases align to TRBD1. Germline loops: CDR1 SGHAT, CDR2 FQNNGV. The V gene end was trimmed by 0 bases and the J gene end by 6 bases; junction bases not matched to a gene: 7. The CDR3 runs 16 residues. The CDR3 is CASSLDGGRGPNTIYF. The CDR3 DNA follows: TGTGCCAGCAGCTTAGACGGGGGCAGGGGGCCAAACACCATATATTTT.

As concerns this clone: Within the sample, other DNA sequences also encode this same CDR3. The J gene is TRBJ2-7, the V gene TRBV5-1; D possibly corresponds to TRBD1 (6 bases). Germline V gives CDR1 SGHRS, CDR2 YFSETQ. This CDR3 region has 13 residues. V was cut by 1 base and J by 2 bases, with 7 bases left in between. As DNA, the CDR3 is TGCGCCAGCAGCTTGTCAGGGGCCTACGAGCAGTACTTC. This codes for CASSLSGAYEQYF.

The chain is built from TRBV28 and TRBJ2-7, with D maybe TRBD1 (7 bases). CDR3 length: 16 amino acids. Germline CDR1 MDHEN, CDR2 SYDVKM. V shed 2 bases and J shed 3 bases, with 17 bases lying between them. Written as DNA, the CDR3 is TGTGCCAGCAGTTTAGGGCTCAGGGGGGCCAACTACGAGCAGTACTTC. This codes for CASSLGLRGANYEQYF.

The J gene is TRBJ1-6, the V gene TRBV7-2; no clear D. With 5 bases removed from V and 9 bases from J, the gap between germline ends came to 14 bases. The CDR3 extends over 14 amino acids. Germline V gives CDR1 SGHTA, CDR2 FQGNSA. CDR3 DNA: TGTGCCAGCAGCCCAAGCGTAGTAATTTCACCCCTCCACTTT. Its protein product is CASSPSVVISPLHF.

This chain joins TRBV2 and TRBJ1-4, with 9 bases fitting TRBD1. Trimming took 6 bases from V and 8 from J; bases not matched to a gene: 7. This CDR3 is 14 amino acids long. In germline, CDR1 is SNHLY, CDR2 FYNNEI. CDR3 loop: CASRDTGGGEKLFF. DNA of the CDR3: TGTGCCAGCAGAGATACAGGGGGCGGCGAAAAACTGTTTTTT.

The chain links TRBV28 to TRBJ1-2; D perhaps matches TRBD1 (6 bases). From germline, CDR1 is MDHEN and CDR2 SYDVKM. V lost 8 bases and J 7 bases, leaving 23 bases between the germline ends. The CDR3 runs 15 residues. The CDR3 DNA reads TGTGCCAGCGGGTCCTCGGTTAGGGGGTTGGGTGGCTACACCTTC. This translates into CASGSSVRGLGGYTF.

The V gene is TRBV11-3, the J gene TRBJ2-7; 7 bases are shared with TRBD1. J lost 5 bases, V lost 4 bases, and 8 bases had no gene match. Germline V gene sequence: CDR1 SGHNT, CDR2 YENEEA. This CDR3 spans 14 amino acids. The CDR3 is CASSSRGRDNEQYF. The CDR3 DNA sequence: TGTGCCAGCAGCTCGAGGGGGCGCGATAACGAGCAGTACTTC.

J is TRBJ1-6 and V is TRBV30; the D is unclear. V was shortened by 0 bases and J by 11 bases, with 14 bases between the two germline ends. The CDR3 extends over 14 amino acids. CDR1 and CDR2 (germline): GTSNPN, SVGIG (reference sequence). The CDR3 nucleotides read TGTGCCTGGAGTGTTGGAGGAGGAGGTGCACCCCTCCACTTT. Translating it yields CAWSVGGGGAPLHF.

This sequence joins TRBV7-2 and TRBJ2-7, with D perhaps TRBD1 (6 bases). Germline V gene lookup returns CDR1 SGHTA and CDR2 FQGNSA. Trimming removed 4 bases from V and 1 base from J, with 11 bases in between. The CDR3 extends over 14 amino acids. The CDR3 region has the DNA TGTGCCAGCAGCTACACAGGGAAATCCTACGAGCAGTACTTC. It yields the protein CASSYTGKSYEQYF.

The chain links TRBV6-1 to TRBJ1-1; D gene ambiguous. The CDR3 runs 14 residues. In germline, CDR1 is MNHNS, CDR2 SASEGT. V was trimmed by 8 bases and J by 4 bases, leaving 17 bases between them. CDR3 nucleotide sequence: TGTGCCAGCCTCAGAGGGCAGCTTAGCACTGAAGCTTTCTTT. Translation: CASLRGQLSTEAFF.

The genes are TRBV7-2 and TRBJ2-7; TRBD2 aligns across 10 bases. CDR3 size: 15 residues. With V trimmed by 5 bases and J by 6 bases, 10 bases remained unmatched. Germline CDR1 and CDR2: SGHTA and FQGNSA. The CDR3 region is CASSPSGRASPEQYF. In nucleotides, the CDR3 is TGTGCCAGCAGCCCCAGCGGGAGGGCCTCTCCCGAGCAGTACTTC. The whole variable domain, remainder taken from reference TRBV7-2 and TRBJ2-7, is GAGVSQSPSNKVTEKGKDVELRCDPISGHTALYWYRQSLGQGLEFLIYFQGNSAPDKSGLPSDRFSAERTGGSVSTLTIQRTQQEDSAVYLCASSPSGRASPEQYFGPGTRLTVT.

V usage is TRBV28 and J usage is TRBJ2-1; possibly TRBD2 for D (5 bases). The CDR3 extends over 13 amino acids. V gave up 7 bases and J gave up 9 bases, with 16 bases separating them. CDR1 MDHEN and CDR2 SYDVKM come from the germline V gene. CDR3 region: CASKDSRLGEQFF. The CDR3 DNA reads as TGTGCCAGCAAGGACTCCCGGTTGGGTGAGCAGTTCTTC. Together with reference TRBV28 and TRBJ2-1, the CDR3 gives the full variable domain: DVKVTQSSRYLVKRTGEKVFLECVQDMDHENMFWYRQDPGLGLRLIYFSYDVKMKEKGDIPEGYSVSREKKERFSLILESASTNQTSMYLCASKDSRLGEQFFGPGTRLTVL.